This TCR beta chain was sequenced for a study of cytomegalovirus exposure and HLA in healthy donors. The germline V gene encodes CDR1 SGHTA and CDR2 FQGTGA. This CDR3 comprises 15 residues. Deletions cut 0 bases from V and 8 bases from J, with 16 bases between. Sequencing was performed with immunoSEQ multiplex PCR; in TCRdb, only in-frame clones are kept and a portion is missing. The table records more than 85,000 clones, around nine tenths of them present only once. Turning to this clone: Antigen specificity is unknown.

Broader study findings: Reportedly, cytomegalovirus status was diagnosed with high sensitivity and specificity.

Sequencing was carried out using PBMCs. The clonotype comes from a woman aged 18-35 years in good health and CMV-seronegative. The chain employs TRBV7-3 and TRBJ1-2, with a tentative D call TRBD1 (6 bases). The CDR3 DNA is TGTGCCAGCAGCTTAACAGGGGCAGGGGACGAGGGCTACACCTTC. It is translated as CASSLTGAGDEGYTF.